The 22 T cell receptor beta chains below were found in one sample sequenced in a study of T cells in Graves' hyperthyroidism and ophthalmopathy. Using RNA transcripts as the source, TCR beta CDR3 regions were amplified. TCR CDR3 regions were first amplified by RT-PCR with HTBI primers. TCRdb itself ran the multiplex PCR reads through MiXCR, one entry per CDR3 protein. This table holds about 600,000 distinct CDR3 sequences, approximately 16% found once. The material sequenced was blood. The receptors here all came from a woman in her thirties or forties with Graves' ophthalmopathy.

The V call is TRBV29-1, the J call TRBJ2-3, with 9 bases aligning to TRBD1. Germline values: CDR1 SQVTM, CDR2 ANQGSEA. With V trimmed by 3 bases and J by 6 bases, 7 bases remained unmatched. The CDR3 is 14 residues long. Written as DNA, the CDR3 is TGCAGCGTTGAGACAGGGGGGGCCAAGGATACGCAGTATTTT. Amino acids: CSVETGGAKDTQYF.

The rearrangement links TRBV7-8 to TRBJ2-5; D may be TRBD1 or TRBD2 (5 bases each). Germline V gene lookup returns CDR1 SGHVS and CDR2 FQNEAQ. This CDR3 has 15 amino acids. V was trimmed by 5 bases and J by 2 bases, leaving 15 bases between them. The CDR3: CASSPRDARQETQYF. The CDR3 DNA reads TGTGCCAGCAGCCCCCGGGACGCCCGTCAAGAGACCCAGTACTTC.

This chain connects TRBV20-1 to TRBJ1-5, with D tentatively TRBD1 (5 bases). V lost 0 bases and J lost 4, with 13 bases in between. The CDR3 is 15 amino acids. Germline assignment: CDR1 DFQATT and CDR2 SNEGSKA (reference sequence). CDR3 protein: CSARDVRGGNQPQHF. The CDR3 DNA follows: TGCAGTGCTAGAGACGTGAGGGGTGGTAATCAGCCCCAGCATTTT.

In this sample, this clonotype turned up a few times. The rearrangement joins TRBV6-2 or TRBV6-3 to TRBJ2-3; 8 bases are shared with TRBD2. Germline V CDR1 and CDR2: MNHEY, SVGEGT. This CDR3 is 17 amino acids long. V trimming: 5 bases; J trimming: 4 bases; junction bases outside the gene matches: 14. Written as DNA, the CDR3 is TGTGCCAGCAGTCCCCCGGGACTAGTTAGGATCTCAGATACGCAGTATTTT. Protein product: CASSPPGLVRISDTQYF.

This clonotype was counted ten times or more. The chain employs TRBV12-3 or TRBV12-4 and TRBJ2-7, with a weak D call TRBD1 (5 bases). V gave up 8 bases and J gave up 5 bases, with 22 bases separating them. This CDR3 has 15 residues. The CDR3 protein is CASATDMTTGDEQYF. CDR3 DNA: TGTGCCAGCGCAACGGACATGACCACCGGCGACGAGCAGTACTTC.

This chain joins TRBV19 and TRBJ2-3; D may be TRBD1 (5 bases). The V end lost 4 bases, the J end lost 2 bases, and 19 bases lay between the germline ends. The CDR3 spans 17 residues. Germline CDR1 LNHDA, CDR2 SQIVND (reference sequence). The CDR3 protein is CASSKGRSTDYTDTQYF. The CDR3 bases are TGTGCCAGTAGTAAGGGGCGCTCTACTGATTACACAGATACGCAGTATTTT.

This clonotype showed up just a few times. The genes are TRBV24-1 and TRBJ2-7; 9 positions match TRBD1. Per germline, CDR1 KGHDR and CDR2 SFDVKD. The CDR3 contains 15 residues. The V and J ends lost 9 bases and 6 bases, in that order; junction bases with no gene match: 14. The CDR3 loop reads CATYIPNRGQAEQYF. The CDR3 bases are TGTGCCACCTATATACCAAACAGGGGGCAGGCCGAGCAGTACTTC.

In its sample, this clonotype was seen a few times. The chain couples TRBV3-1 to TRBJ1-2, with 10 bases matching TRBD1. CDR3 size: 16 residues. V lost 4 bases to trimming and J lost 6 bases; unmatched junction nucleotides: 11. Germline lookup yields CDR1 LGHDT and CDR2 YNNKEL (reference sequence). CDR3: CASSLNLGQGLHGYTF. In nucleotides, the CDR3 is TGTGCCAGCAGCCTCAACCTGGGACAGGGGCTACATGGCTACACCTTC. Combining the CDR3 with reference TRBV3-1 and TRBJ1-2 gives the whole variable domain DTAVSQTPKYLVTQMGNDKSIKCEQNLGHDTMYWYKQDSKKFLKIMFSYNNKELIINETVPNRFSPKSPDKAHLNLHINSLELGDSAVYFCASSLNLGQGLHGYTFGSGTRLTVV.

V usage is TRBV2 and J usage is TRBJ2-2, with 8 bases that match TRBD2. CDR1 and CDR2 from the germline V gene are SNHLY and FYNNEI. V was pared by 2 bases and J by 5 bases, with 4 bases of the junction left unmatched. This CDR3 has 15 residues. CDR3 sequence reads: CASSETSGATGELFF. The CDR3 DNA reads TGTGCCAGCAGTGAAACTAGCGGAGCAACCGGGGAGCTGTTTTTT.

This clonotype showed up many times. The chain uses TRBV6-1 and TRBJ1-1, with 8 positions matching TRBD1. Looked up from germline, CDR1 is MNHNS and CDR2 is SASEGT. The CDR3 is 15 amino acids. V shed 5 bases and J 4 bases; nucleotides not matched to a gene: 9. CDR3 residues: CASSSPGGAGTEAFF. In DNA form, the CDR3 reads TGTGCCAGCAGTTCGCCAGGGGGCGCGGGCACTGAAGCTTTCTTT.

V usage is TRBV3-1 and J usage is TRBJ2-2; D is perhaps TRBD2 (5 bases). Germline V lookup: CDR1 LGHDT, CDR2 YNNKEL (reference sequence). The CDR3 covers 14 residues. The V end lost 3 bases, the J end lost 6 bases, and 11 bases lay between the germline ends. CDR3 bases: TGTGCCAGCAGCCAGAATTACGGGGCCGGGGAGCTGTTTTTT. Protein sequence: CASSQNYGAGELFF. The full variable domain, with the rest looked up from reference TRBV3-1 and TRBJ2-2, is DTAVSQTPKYLVTQMGNDKSIKCEQNLGHDTMYWYKQDSKKFLKIMFSYNNKELIINETVPNRFSPKSPDKAHLNLHINSLELGDSAVYFCASSQNYGAGELFFGEGSRLTVL.

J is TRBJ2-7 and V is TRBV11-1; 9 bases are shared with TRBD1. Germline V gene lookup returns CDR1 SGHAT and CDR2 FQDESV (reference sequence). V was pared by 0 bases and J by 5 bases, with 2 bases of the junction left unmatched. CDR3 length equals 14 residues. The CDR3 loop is CASSLADRGNEQYF. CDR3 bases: TGTGCCAGCAGCTTAGCGGACAGGGGAAACGAGCAGTACTTC.

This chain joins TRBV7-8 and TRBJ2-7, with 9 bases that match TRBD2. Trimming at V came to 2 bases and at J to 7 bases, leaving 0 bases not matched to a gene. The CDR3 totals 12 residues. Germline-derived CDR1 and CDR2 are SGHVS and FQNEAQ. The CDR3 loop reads CASSLTSGEQYF. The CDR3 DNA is TGTGCCAGCAGCTTAACTAGCGGGGAGCAGTACTTC. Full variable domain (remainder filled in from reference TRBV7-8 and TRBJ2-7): GAGVSQSPRYKVAKRGQDVALRCDPISGHVSLFWYQQALGQGPEFLTYFQNEAQLDKSGLPSDRFFAERPEGSVSTLKIQRTQQEDSAVYLCASSLTSGEQYFGPGTRLTVT.

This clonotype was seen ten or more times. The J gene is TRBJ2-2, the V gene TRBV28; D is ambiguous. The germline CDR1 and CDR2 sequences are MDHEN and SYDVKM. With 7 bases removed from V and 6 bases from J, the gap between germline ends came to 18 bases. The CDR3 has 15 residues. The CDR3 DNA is TGTGCCAGCAACACCGGCAGCCTAGAGGCCGGGGAGCTGTTTTTT. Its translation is CASNTGSLEAGELFF.

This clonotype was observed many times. CDR3 residues: CASSLEWGNNEQFF. CDR3 bases: TGTGCCAGCAGCTTAGAATGGGGTAACAATGAGCAGTTCTTC. V is TRBV11-3 and J is TRBJ2-1; D unresolved. The V and J ends lost 0 bases and 5 bases respectively, with 8 bases between them. Germline V CDR1 and CDR2: SGHNT, YENEEA. The CDR3 runs 14 residues.

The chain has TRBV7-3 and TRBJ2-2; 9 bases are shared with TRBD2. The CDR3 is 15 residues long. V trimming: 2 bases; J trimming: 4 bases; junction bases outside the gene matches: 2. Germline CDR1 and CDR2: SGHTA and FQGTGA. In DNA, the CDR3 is TGTGCCAGCAGCTTACGCGGGGGGGGCACCGGGGAGCTGTTTTTT. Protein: CASSLRGGGTGELFF.

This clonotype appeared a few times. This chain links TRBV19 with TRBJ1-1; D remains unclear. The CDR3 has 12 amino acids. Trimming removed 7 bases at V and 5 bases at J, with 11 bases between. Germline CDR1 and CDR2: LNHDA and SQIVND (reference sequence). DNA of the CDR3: TGTGCCAGTATGAAGGGAATTACTGAAGCTTTCTTT. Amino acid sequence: CASMKGITEAFF. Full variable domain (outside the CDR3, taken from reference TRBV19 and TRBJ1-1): DGGITQSPKYLFRKEGQNVTLSCEQNLNHDAMYWYRQDPGQGLRLIYYSQIVNDFQKGDIAEGYSVSREKKESFPLTVTSAQKNPTAFYLCASMKGITEAFFGQGTRLTVV.

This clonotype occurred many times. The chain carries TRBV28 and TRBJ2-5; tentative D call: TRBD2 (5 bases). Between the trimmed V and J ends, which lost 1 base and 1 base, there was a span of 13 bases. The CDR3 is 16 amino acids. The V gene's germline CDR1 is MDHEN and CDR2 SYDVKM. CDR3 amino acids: CASSLFGLATQETQYF. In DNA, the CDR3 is TGTGCCAGCAGTTTATTCGGTCTAGCCACCCAAGAGACCCAGTACTTC.

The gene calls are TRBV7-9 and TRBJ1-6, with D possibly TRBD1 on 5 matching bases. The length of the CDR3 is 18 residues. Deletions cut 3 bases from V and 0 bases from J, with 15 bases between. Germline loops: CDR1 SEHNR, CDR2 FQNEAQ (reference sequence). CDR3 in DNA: TGTGCCAGCAGCTTTGGGGCGGGGGGGAGCTCCTATAATTCACCCCTCCACTTT. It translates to CASSFGAGGSSYNSPLHF. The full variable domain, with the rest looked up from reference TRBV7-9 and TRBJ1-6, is DTGVSQNPRHKITKRGQNVTFRCDPISEHNRLYWYRQTLGQGPEFLTYFQNEAQLEKSRLLSDRFSAERPKGSFSTLEIQRTEQGDSAMYLCASSFGAGGSSYNSPLHFGNGTRLTVT.

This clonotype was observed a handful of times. CDR3 residues: CASSLVTGSEQYF. In nucleotides, the CDR3 is TGTGCCAGCAGCTTAGTGACAGGCAGTGAGCAGTACTTC. The rearrangement uses TRBV7-2 and TRBJ2-7; D may be TRBD1 (6 bases). The length of the CDR3 is 13 residues. The germline gives CDR1 SGHTA, CDR2 FQGNSA. The V end lost 1 base, the J end lost 7 bases, and 11 bases lay between the germline ends.

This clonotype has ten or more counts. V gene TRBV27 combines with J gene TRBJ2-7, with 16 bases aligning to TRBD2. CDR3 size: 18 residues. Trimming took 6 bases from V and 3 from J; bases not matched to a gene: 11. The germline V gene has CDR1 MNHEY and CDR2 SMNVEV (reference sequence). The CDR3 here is CASSLPGTSGRAIYEQYF. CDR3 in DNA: TGTGCCAGCAGCCTACCCGGGACTAGCGGGAGGGCCATCTACGAGCAGTACTTC.

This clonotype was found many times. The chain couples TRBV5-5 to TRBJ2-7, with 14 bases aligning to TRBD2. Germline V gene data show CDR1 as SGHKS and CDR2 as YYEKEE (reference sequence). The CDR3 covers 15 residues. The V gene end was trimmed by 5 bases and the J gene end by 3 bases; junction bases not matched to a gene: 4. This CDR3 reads CASRAGLAGVYEQYF. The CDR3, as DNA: TGTGCCAGCAGGGCGGGACTAGCGGGAGTCTACGAGCAGTACTTC.